This entry concerns a single T cell receptor (beta chain). The method was immunoSEQ multiplex PCR; TCRdb's version includes in-frame clones alone and lacks a portion of them. This sample has more than 65,000 clones; 65% to 85% occur once, and the top ten carry about a sixth. Germline lookup yields CDR1 DFQATT and CDR2 SNEGSKA (reference sequence). Trimming cost V 1 base and J 7 bases, with 8 bases left between them. The CDR3 is 11 residues long. The data derive from a study of control samples from healthy donors and cancer patients. The receptor comes from a man aged 60 to 69 in good health. The chain uses TRBV20-1 and TRBJ2-7; D perhaps matches TRBD1 (5 bases). The material sequenced was blood. CDR3 coding DNA: TGCAGTGCTAGAGTTAGGGGTGAGCAGTACTTC. It encodes CSARVRGEQYF.